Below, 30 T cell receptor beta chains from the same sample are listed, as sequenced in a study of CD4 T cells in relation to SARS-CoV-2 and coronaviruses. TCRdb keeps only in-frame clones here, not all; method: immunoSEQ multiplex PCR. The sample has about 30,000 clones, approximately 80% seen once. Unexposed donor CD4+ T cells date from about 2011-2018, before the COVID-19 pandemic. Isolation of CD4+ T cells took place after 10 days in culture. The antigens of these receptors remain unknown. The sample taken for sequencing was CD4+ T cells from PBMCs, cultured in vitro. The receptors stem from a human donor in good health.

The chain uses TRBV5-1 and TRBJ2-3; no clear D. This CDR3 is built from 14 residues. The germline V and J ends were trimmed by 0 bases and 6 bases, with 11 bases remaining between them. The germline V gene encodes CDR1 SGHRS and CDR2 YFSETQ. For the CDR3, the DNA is TGCGCCAGCAGCTTGGAGCAGATCGAGGATACGCAGTATTTT. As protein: CASSLEQIEDTQYF.

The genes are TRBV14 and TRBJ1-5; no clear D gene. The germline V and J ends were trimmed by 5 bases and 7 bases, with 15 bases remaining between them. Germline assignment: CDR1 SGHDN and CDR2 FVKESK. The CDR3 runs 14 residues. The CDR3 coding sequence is TGTGCCAGCAGCATCCCCCTAGTGGACCAGCCCCAGCATTTT. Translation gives CASSIPLVDQPQHF.

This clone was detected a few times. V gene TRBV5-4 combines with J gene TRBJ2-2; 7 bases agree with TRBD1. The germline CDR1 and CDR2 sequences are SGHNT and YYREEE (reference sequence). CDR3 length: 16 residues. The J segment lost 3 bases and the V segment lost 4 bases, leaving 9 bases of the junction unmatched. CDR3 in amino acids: CASSTPSTGYTGELFF. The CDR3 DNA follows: TGTGCCAGCAGCACCCCGTCGACAGGGTACACCGGGGAGCTGTTTTTT.

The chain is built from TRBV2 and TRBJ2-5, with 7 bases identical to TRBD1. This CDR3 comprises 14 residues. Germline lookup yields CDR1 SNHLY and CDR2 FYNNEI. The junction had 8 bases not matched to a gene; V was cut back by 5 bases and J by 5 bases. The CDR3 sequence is CASSKQTGTETQYF. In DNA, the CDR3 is TGTGCCAGCAGTAAACAGACAGGGACGGAGACCCAGTACTTC.

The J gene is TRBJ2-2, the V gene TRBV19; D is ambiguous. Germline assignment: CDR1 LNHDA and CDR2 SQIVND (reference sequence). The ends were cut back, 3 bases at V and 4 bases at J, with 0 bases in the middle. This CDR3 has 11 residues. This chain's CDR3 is CASSITGELFF. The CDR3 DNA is TGTGCCAGTAGTATCACCGGGGAGCTGTTTTTT. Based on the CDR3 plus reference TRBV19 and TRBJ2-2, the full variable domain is DGGITQSPKYLFRKEGQNVTLSCEQNLNHDAMYWYRQDPGQGLRLIYYSQIVNDFQKGDIAEGYSVSREKKESFPLTVTSAQKNPTAFYLCASSITGELFFGEGSRLTVL.

This CDR3 is CASSWGGDDGYTF. DNA of the CDR3: TGTGCCAGCAGCTGGGGAGGGGATGATGGCTACACCTTC. The chain couples TRBV7-9 to TRBJ1-2; a possible D gene is TRBD1 (5 bases). Germline V lookup: CDR1 SEHNR, CDR2 FQNEAQ (reference sequence). V lost 4 bases, J lost 6 bases, and 12 bases lay in between. The CDR3 contains 13 residues.

The CDR3 region has the DNA TGTGCCAGCAGCTCTACAGGGACAGGGGGCGTCGAGACCCAGTACTTC. Protein: CASSSTGTGGVETQYF. This chain joins TRBV7-9 and TRBJ2-5; 12 bases map to TRBD1. V trimming: 4 bases; J trimming: 5 bases; junction bases outside the gene matches: 8. This CDR3 is 16 amino acids long. Germline V gene sequence: CDR1 SEHNR, CDR2 FQNEAQ (reference sequence).

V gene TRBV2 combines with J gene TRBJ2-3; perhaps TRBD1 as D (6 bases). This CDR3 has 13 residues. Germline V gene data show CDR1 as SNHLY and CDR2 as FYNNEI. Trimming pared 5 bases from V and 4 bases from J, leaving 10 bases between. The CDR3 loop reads CASSRQAPDTQYF. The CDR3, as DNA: TGTGCCAGCAGTAGACAGGCCCCAGATACGCAGTATTTT.

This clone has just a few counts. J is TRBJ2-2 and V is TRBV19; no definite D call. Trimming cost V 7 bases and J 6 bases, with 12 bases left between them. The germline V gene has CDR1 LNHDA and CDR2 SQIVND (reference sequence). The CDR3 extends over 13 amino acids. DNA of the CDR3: TGTGCCAGTATCGGCCTTCCCGCCGGGGAGCTGTTTTTT. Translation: CASIGLPAGELFF. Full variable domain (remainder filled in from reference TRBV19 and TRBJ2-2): DGGITQSPKYLFRKEGQNVTLSCEQNLNHDAMYWYRQDPGQGLRLIYYSQIVNDFQKGDIAEGYSVSREKKESFPLTVTSAQKNPTAFYLCASIGLPAGELFFGEGSRLTVL.

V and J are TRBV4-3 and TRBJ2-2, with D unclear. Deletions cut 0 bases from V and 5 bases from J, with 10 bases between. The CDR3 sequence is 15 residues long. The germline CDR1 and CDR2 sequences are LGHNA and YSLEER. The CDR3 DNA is TGCGCCAGCAGCCAAGATCCGGTTTCGACCGGGGAGCTGTTTTTT. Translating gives CASSQDPVSTGELFF.

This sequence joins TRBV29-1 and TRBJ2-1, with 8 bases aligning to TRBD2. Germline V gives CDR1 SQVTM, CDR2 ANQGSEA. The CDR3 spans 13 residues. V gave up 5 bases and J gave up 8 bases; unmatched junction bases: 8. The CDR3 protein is CSVLAGGGDEQFF. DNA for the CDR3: TGCAGCGTTTTGGCGGGGGGAGGGGATGAGCAGTTCTTC.

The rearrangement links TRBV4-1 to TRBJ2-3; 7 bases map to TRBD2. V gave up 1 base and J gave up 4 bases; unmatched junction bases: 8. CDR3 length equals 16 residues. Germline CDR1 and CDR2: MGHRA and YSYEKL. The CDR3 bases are TGCGCCAGCAGCCAAGGGTGGGGGAGGGCCTCAGATACGCAGTATTTT. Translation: CASSQGWGRASDTQYF.

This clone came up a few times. In DNA form, the CDR3 reads TGTGCCAGCAGCCAAGATGAGTTCGGTGGCTACACCTTC. Protein sequence: CASSQDEFGGYTF. V and J are TRBV3-1 (or the pseudogene TRBV3-2) and TRBJ1-2; D not certain. The V end was cut by 0 bases, the J end by 7 bases, with 9 bases between. CDR3 length: 13 residues. The germline V gene has CDR1 LGHDT and CDR2 YNNKEL (reference sequence).

CDR3 residues: CASRGISYEQYF. DNA for the CDR3: TGTGCCAGCAGGGGAATCTCCTACGAGCAGTACTTC. The chain joins TRBV2 to TRBJ2-7; D gene unclear. The V gene's germline CDR1 is SNHLY and CDR2 FYNNEI. The length of the CDR3 is 12 residues. The V end was cut by 6 bases, the J end by 0 bases, with 6 bases between.

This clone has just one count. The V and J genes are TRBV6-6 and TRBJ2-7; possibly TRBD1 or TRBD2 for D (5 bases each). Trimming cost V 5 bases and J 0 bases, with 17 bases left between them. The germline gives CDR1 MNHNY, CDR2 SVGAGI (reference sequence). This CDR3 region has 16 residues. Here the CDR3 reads CASSNRGPDFSYEQYF. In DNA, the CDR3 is TGTGCCAGCAGTAACCGGGGCCCAGACTTCTCCTACGAGCAGTACTTC.

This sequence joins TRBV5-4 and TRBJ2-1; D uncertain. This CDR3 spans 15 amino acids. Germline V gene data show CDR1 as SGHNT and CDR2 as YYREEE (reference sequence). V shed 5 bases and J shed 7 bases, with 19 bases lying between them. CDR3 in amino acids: CASRSTGGFANEQFF. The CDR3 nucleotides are TGTGCCAGCAGATCAACGGGCGGCTTTGCGAATGAGCAGTTCTTC.

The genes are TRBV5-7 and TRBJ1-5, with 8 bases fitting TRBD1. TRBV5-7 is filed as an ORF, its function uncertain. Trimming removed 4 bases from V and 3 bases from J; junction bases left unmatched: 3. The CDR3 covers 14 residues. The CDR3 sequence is CASSGQGYNQPQHF. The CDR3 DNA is TGTGCCAGCAGCGGACAGGGTTACAATCAGCCCCAGCATTTT.

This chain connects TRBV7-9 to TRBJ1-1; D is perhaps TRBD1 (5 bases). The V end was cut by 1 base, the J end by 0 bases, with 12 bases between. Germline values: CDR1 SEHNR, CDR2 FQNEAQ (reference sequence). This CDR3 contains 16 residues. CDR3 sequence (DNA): TGTGCCAGCAGCTTAGTGTGGGGCAGGTTGAACACTGAAGCTTTCTTT. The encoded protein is CASSLVWGRLNTEAFF. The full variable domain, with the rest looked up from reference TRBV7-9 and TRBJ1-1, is DTGVSQNPRHKITKRGQNVTFRCDPISEHNRLYWYRQTLGQGPEFLTYFQNEAQLEKSRLLSDRFSAERPKGSFSTLEIQRTEQGDSAMYLCASSLVWGRLNTEAFFGQGTRLTVV.

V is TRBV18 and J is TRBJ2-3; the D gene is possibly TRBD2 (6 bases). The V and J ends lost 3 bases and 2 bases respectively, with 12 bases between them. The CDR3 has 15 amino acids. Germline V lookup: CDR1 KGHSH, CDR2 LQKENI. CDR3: CASSPAGLPTDTQYF. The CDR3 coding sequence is TGTGCCAGCTCACCGGCGGGGCTTCCCACAGATACGCAGTATTTT.

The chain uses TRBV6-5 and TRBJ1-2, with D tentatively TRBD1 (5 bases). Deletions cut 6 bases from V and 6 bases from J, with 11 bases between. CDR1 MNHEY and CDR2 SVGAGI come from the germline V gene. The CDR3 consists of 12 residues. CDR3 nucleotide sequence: TGTGCCAGCAGGGGTGGGGGACATGGCTACACCTTC. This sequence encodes CASRGGGHGYTF.

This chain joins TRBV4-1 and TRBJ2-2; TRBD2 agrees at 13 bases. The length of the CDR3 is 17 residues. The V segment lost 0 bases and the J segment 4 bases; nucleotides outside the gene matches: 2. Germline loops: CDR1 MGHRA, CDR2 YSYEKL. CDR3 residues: CASSQDGLAGVTGELFF. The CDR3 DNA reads TGCGCCAGCAGCCAAGATGGACTAGCGGGAGTCACCGGGGAGCTGTTTTTT.

Written as DNA, the CDR3 is TGTGCCAGCAGCTTAGAGGCCTCCGGGGAGCTGTTTTTT. Encoded protein: CASSLEASGELFF. The V call is TRBV7-9, the J call TRBJ2-2; no definite D call. The ends were cut back, 1 base at V and 6 bases at J, with 6 bases in the middle. Germline CDR1 SEHNR, CDR2 FQNEAQ (reference sequence). CDR3 length equals 13 residues.

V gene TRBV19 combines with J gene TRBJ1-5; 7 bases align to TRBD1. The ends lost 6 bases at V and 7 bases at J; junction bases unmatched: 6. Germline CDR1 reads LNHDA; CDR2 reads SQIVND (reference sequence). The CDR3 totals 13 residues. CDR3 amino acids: CASRDRDIQPQHF. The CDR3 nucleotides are TGTGCCAGTAGAGACAGGGACATACAGCCCCAGCATTTT.

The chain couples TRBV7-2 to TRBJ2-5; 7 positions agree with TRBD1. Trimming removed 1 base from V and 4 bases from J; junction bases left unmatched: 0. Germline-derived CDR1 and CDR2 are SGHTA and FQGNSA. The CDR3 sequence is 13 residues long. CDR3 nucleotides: TGTGCCAGCAGCTTAGGGGACAGAGAGACCCAGTACTTC. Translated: CASSLGDRETQYF.

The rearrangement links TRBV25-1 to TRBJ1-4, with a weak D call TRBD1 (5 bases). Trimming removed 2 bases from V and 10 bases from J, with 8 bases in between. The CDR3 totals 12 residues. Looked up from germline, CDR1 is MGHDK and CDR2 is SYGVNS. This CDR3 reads CASSERQGKLFF. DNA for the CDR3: TGTGCCAGCAGTGAACGTCAGGGAAAACTGTTTTTT.

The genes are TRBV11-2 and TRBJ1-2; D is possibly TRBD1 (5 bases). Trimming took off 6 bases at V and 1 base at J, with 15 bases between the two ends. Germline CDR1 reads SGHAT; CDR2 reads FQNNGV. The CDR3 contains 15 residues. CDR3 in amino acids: CASREVRGSNYGYTF. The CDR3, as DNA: TGTGCCAGCAGAGAGGTGCGGGGGAGTAACTATGGCTACACCTTC.

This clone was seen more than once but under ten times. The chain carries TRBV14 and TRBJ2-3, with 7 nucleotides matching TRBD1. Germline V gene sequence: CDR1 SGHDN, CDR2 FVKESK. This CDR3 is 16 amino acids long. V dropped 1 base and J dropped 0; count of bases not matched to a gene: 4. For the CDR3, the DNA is TGTGCCAGCAGCCAAGGACAGGGTGGGAGCACAGATACGCAGTATTTT. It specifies CASSQGQGGSTDTQYF.

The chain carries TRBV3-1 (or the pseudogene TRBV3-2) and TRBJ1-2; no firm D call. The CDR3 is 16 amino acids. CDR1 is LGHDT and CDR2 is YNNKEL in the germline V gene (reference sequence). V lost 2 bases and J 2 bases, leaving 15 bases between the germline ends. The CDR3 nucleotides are TGTGCCAGCAGCCAAAGGAGGTCGACCGCCAACTATGGCTACACCTTC. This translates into CASSQRRSTANYGYTF.

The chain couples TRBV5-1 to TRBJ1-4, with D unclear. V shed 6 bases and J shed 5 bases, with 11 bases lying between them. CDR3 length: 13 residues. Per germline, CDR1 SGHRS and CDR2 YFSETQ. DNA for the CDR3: TGCGCCAGCAAGGGAGGTTCGAATGAAAAACTGTTTTTT. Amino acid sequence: CASKGGSNEKLFF.

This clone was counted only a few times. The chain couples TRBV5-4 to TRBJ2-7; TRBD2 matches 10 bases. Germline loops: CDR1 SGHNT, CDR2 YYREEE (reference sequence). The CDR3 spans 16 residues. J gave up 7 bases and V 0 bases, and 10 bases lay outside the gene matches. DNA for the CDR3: TGTGCCAGCAGCTTGGCAACTAGCGGGACAACGGTGGAGCAGTACTTC. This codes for CASSLATSGTTVEQYF.